The 19 T cell receptor beta chains reported below all come from one sample, sequenced in a study of control samples from healthy donors and cancer patients. The method was immunoSEQ multiplex PCR; TCRdb's version includes in-frame clones alone and lacks a portion of them. The sample contains some 130,000 clones, 80% to 95% of which appear only once. The sequenced material came from blood. These receptors were obtained from a man aged 18-30 years in good health.

The J gene is TRBJ1-3, the V gene TRBV7-9, with D possibly matching TRBD1 (6 bases). The germline CDR1 and CDR2 sequences are SEHNR and FQNEAQ (reference sequence). Trimming took 4 bases from V and 4 from J, leaving 14 bases between them. The CDR3 loop spans 15 amino acids. The CDR3 bases are TGTGCCAGCAGCTACGGCAGGGGTCTAGGAAACACCATATATTTT. Translation gives CASSYGRGLGNTIYF.

To note about this clone: A junction boundary mismatches the germline segment, possibly from a read error. The chain carries TRBV6-1 and TRBJ2-5; TRBD2 matches at 9 bases. From germline, CDR1 is MNHNS and CDR2 SASEGT. The CDR3 consists of 15 residues. CDR3 in DNA: TGTGCCAGCACTGAACGCGGGGGGGTTCAAGAGACCCAGTACTTC. This gives the protein CASTERGGVQETQYF.

The DNA for the CDR3 is TGTGCCAGCAAAAAAGGCCCCGGGACTAGCGGGTTCTCAGCCAAAAACATTCAGTACTTC. Translating gives CASKKGPGTSGFSAKNIQYF. V usage is TRBV2 and J usage is TRBJ2-4; 12 nucleotides match TRBD2. CDR1 is SNHLY, CDR2 FYNNEI, per germline. The CDR3 loop spans 20 amino acids. The V gene end was trimmed by 7 bases and the J gene end by 0 bases; junction bases not matched to a gene: 16.

The J gene is TRBJ2-2, the V gene TRBV3-1 (or the pseudogene TRBV3-2), with D unclear. Looked up from germline, CDR1 is LGHDT and CDR2 is YNNKEL (reference sequence). The CDR3 has 13 residues. Trimming pared 3 bases from V and 5 bases from J, leaving 7 bases between. The CDR3 DNA reads as TGTGCCAGCAGCCAGGCACGTACCGGGGAGCTGTTTTTT. This translates into CASSQARTGELFF.

This rearrangement joins TRBV14 to TRBJ2-1; 9 bases align to TRBD1. The CDR3 consists of 17 residues. Germline-derived CDR1 and CDR2 are SGHDN and FVKESK. The V segment lost 4 bases and the J segment 0 bases; nucleotides outside the gene matches: 7. The CDR3 spells CASSLRPGQGSYNEQFF. DNA of the CDR3: TGTGCCAGCAGCCTTCGACCGGGACAGGGCTCCTACAATGAGCAGTTCTTC.

This chain uses TRBV7-4 with TRBJ1-5; 8 bases line up with TRBD1. The V gene's germline CDR1 is SGHVT and CDR2 SQSDAQ. V gave up 7 bases and J gave up 0 bases; unmatched junction bases: 11. There are 17 residues in the CDR3. The CDR3 loop reads CASNDSDRGVSNQPQHF. The CDR3 DNA is TGTGCCAGCAACGACAGTGACAGGGGTGTTAGCAATCAGCCCCAGCATTTT.

The chain is built from TRBV9 and TRBJ2-2; D remains unclear. The CDR3 contains 13 residues. Germline V gives CDR1 SGDLS, CDR2 YYNGEE. Trimming shortened V by 4 bases and J by 4 bases, and 8 bases separated the two germline ends. The CDR3 region has the DNA TGTGCCAGCAGCCTCACTACCACCGGGGAGCTGTTTTTT. Protein sequence: CASSLTTTGELFF. The variable domain in full, with the rest retrieved from reference TRBV9 and TRBJ2-2, is DSGVTQTPKHLITATGQRVTLRCSPRSGDLSVYWYQQSLDQGLQFLIQYYNGEERAKGNILERFSAQQFPDLHSELNLSSLELGDSALYFCASSLTTTGELFFGEGSRLTVL.

This chain joins TRBV6-5 and TRBJ2-2, with TRBD1 matching 7 bases. Germline-derived CDR1 and CDR2 are MNHEY and SVGAGI. V lost 7 bases to trimming and J lost 3 bases; unmatched junction nucleotides: 8. This CDR3 contains 15 residues. CDR3 in amino acids: CASTYRDSYTGELFF. In DNA form, the CDR3 reads TGTGCCAGCACCTACCGGGACAGTTACACCGGGGAGCTGTTTTTT.

In its sample, this clone was seen once. V usage is TRBV6-5 and J usage is TRBJ2-5; 9 bases map to TRBD1. V lost 6 bases and J lost 5; bases outside the gene matches: 4. Germline values: CDR1 MNHEY, CDR2 SVGAGI. The CDR3 runs 13 residues. CDR3 DNA: TGTGCCAGCAGATGGACAGGGGCGGAGACCCAGTACTTC. It translates to CASRWTGAETQYF.

The J gene is TRBJ1-1, the V gene TRBV18; 9 nucleotides match TRBD1. Losses at the gene ends were 3 bases for V and 4 bases for J; bases not matched to a gene: 15. The CDR3 length is 18 residues. Per the germline V gene, CDR1 is KGHSH and CDR2 is LQKENI. CDR3 loop: CASSPFTGQGKRPTEAFF. The CDR3 DNA reads TGTGCCAGCTCACCTTTTACGGGACAGGGCAAAAGACCCACTGAAGCTTTCTTT. Drawing the rest from reference TRBV18 and TRBJ1-1, the complete variable domain is NAGVMQNPRHLVRRRGQEARLRCSPMKGHSHVYWYRQLPEEGLKFMVYLQKENIIDESGMPKERFSAEFPKEGPSILRIQQVVRGDSAAYFCASSPFTGQGKRPTEAFFGQGTRLTVV.

The count of this clone is one. This chain uses TRBV14 with TRBJ1-1; 7 nucleotides match TRBD1. The length of the CDR3 is 15 residues. CDR1 is SGHDN and CDR2 is FVKESK in the germline V gene. The V and J ends lost 4 bases and 4 bases, in that order; junction bases with no gene match: 9. In DNA, the CDR3 is TGTGCCAGCAGCCTAACTGGGACAGCGCCCACTGAAGCTTTCTTT. This encodes CASSLTGTAPTEAFF.

The chain joins TRBV10-3 to TRBJ2-7, with 8 bases lining up with TRBD1. Germline CDR1 and CDR2: ENHRY and SYGVKD. The CDR3 loop spans 12 amino acids. J gave up 3 bases and V 10 bases, and 5 bases lay outside the gene matches. CDR3 DNA: TGTGCCACCGGACAGGGTTACTACGAGCAGTACTTC. Protein product: CATGQGYYEQYF.

This clone appeared a single time. The gene calls are TRBV19 and TRBJ1-4; 7 nucleotides agree with TRBD1. CDR3 length: 12 amino acids. CDR1 LNHDA and CDR2 SQIVND come from the germline V gene (reference sequence). The V and J ends lost 6 bases and 8 bases, in that order; junction bases with no gene match: 3. The CDR3: CASSPRGEKLFF. In DNA form, the CDR3 reads TGTGCCAGTAGCCCCAGGGGGGAAAAACTGTTTTTT.

The rearrangement links TRBV4-2 to TRBJ2-5; no clear D. This CDR3 has 14 amino acids. The V and J ends lost 1 base and 5 bases respectively, with 11 bases between them. The V gene's germline CDR1 is LGHNA and CDR2 YNFKEQ. The CDR3 DNA sequence: TGTGCCAGCAGCCAAGGGGGTCATAGGGAGACCCAGTACTTC. Encoded protein: CASSQGGHRETQYF.

V and J are TRBV7-6 and TRBJ1-2; D may be TRBD1 (5 bases). The CDR3 extends over 15 amino acids. The germline V and J ends were trimmed by 5 bases and 6 bases, with 19 bases remaining between them. Germline CDR1 is SGHVS and CDR2 is FNYEAQ. The CDR3 sequence is CASSLLTGEVDGYTF. CDR3 coding DNA: TGTGCCAGCAGCCTTCTTACGGGGGAGGTTGATGGCTACACCTTC.

V gene TRBV11-3 combines with J gene TRBJ2-3, with TRBD2 matching 11 bases. Per the germline V gene, CDR1 is SGHNT and CDR2 is YENEEA. This CDR3 region has 16 residues. The trim removed 5 bases at V and 5 bases at J, leaving 9 bases unmatched. As DNA, the CDR3 is TGTGCCAGCAGCCCCGATAGCGGGGGGGCCTTAGATACGCAGTATTTT. Its translation: CASSPDSGGALDTQYF.

In this sample, this clone turned up once. The chain couples TRBV12-2 to TRBJ1-3; TRBD1 is taken as the D call from the table, unchecked against the DNA. TRBV12-2 corresponds to a pseudogene. The CDR3 is made up of 17 amino acids. Written as DNA, the CDR3 is TGTGCAAGTCGCTTAGATTGGGTACTTGGGCTAAACAACACCATATATTTT. Translated, it gives CASRLDWVLGLNNTIYF.

The chain recombines TRBV27 with TRBJ1-2; D gene uncertain. Trimming shortened V by 9 bases and J by 3 bases, and 17 bases separated the two germline ends. The V gene's germline CDR1 is MNHEY and CDR2 SMNVEV (reference sequence). The length of the CDR3 is 14 residues. The CDR3, as DNA: TGTGCCAGAAACCTCCCTGGCAGTTACTATGGCTACACCTTC. Residues: CARNLPGSYYGYTF.

The rearrangement uses TRBV6-6 and TRBJ2-7; a possible D gene is TRBD1 (6 bases). Germline values: CDR1 MNHNY, CDR2 SVGAGI (reference sequence). This CDR3 region has 13 residues. V lost 6 bases and J 3 bases, leaving 12 bases between the germline ends. Here the CDR3 DNA reads TGTGCCAGCAGCGCCGACAGGTTCTACGAGCAGTACTTC. Its protein product is CASSADRFYEQYF.